This TCR beta chain was documented in a study of OX40 agonist ivuxolimab in advanced cancers. Measured with immunoSEQ multiplex PCR; TCRdb has only the in-frame clones, and not every one. The table lists about 77,000 clones, roughly 91% of them singletons. CDR1 SGHRS and CDR2 YFSETQ come from the germline V gene. The CDR3 spans 14 residues. V was clipped by 6 bases and J by 1 base; unmatched bases: 6. This TCR was recovered from an adult with an advanced solid tumor such as melanoma, head and neck, liver or kidney cancer. This material consisted of CD4+ or CD8+ T cells sorted from blood, taken in a trial of the OX40 agonist ivuxolimab. This chain joins TRBV5-1 and TRBJ1-1, with 7 nucleotides matching TRBD1. The CDR3 DNA reads TGCGCCAGCAATACAGGGGCCGCGAACACTGAAGCTTTCTTT. Translating gives CASNTGAANTEAFF.